This T cell receptor (beta chain) originates from a study of monozygotic twins with inflammatory bowel disease. Findings of the study overall: Diversity of TCRbeta measured by inverse Simpson was lower in IBD patients than in healthy co-twins.

Addition of UMIs with a 6-nucleotide sample barcode was achieved by template switching. TCRdb reworked the 5' RACE reads into one entry per CDR3 protein, no DNA. This sample's clone table lists more than 300,000 distinct CDR3 sequences. About this clonotype itself: Its antigen is unidentified.

Sequences were obtained from blood. This sequence was found in a human donor with ulcerative colitis or Crohn's disease, or a healthy co-twin of an affected twin (not recorded which).

CDR3 residues: CATSEPHLGPETQYF. The rearrangement links TRBV24-1 to TRBJ2-5. The CDR3 is 15 residues long. The germline V gene encodes CDR1 KGHDR and CDR2 SFDVKD.